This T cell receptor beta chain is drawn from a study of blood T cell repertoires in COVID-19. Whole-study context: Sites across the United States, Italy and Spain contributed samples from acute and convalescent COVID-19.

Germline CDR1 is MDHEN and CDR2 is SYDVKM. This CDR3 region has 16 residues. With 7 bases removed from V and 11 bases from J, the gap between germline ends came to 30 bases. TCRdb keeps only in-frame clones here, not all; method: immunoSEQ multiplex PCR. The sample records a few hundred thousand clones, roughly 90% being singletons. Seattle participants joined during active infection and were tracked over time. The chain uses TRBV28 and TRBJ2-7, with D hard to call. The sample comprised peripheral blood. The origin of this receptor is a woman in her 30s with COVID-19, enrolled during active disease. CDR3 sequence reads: CASNVIKPKGRSLKYF. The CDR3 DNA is TGTGCCAGCAACGTCATCAAACCTAAAGGTAGGTCACTAAAGTACTTC.